Listed here are 10 T cell receptor beta chains from one sample, sequenced in a study of blood T cells in healthy people across ages (dated by TCRdb to the mid-2010s). The library came from 5' RACE. TCRdb names Illumina HiSeq 2500 as the instrument used. A second roughly 7 to 12 cycle PCR used a sample-barcoded 5' primer and a J-beta primer mix. TCRdb reanalyzed the raw reads on its own, using fastp at Q25 for trimming and MiXCR for clone calling, and kept in-frame beta chains. Rows with one shared CDR3 protein collapse into an entry with the most common genes and DNA. The sample table shows over 600,000 distinct CDR3 sequences, and about 45% are seen once. The ten largest clones add up to 15% to 20% of the sample. Sequences were obtained from blood. The receptors originated from a man older than 75 in good health.

In this sample, this clonotype turned up once. V usage is TRBV29-1 and J usage is TRBJ1-2; no reliable D call. The CDR3 contains 13 residues. Germline V gives CDR1 SQVTM, CDR2 ANQGSEA. V was clipped by 3 bases and J by 6 bases, with 14 bases between them. The CDR3 DNA reads TGCAGCGTTGATTTAAACAGCTCTAATGGCTACACCTTC. Its translation is CSVDLNSSNGYTF.

This clonotype showed up just a few times. CDR3 region: CASRYSGTSGTGELFF. DNA for the CDR3: TGTGCCAGCAGATATTCCGGGACTAGCGGGACCGGGGAGCTGTTTTTT. V is TRBV12-3 or TRBV12-4 and J is TRBJ2-2; 12 bases are a match to TRBD2. V lost 6 bases and J lost 5; bases outside the gene matches: 7. This CDR3 spans 16 amino acids.

This clonotype was seen only a few times. V is TRBV29-1 and J is TRBJ2-1; 7 nucleotides match TRBD1. After removal of 6 bases from V and 7 bases from J, the junction contained 18 bases not matched to a gene. Germline CDR1 is SQVTM and CDR2 is ANQGSEA. This CDR3 spans 16 amino acids. CDR3 sequence reads: CSVEPVRDRAFNEQFF. CDR3 DNA: TGCAGCGTCGAACCGGTCAGGGACAGAGCTTTTAATGAGCAGTTCTTC.

This clonotype appeared a few times. The rearrangement links TRBV14 to TRBJ2-7; no definite D call. From germline, CDR1 is SGHDN and CDR2 FVKESK. The CDR3 consists of 14 residues. The V and J ends lost 1 base and 2 bases respectively, with 9 bases between them. Here the CDR3 DNA reads TGTGCCAGCAGCCAAGCGAACAGCGCCTACGAGCAGTACTTC. It is translated as CASSQANSAYEQYF.

The chain carries TRBV7-9 and TRBJ1-5; TRBD1 is a possible D gene (5 bases). Germline-derived CDR1 and CDR2 are SEHNR and FQNEAQ (reference sequence). V lost 3 bases and J 0 bases, leaving 9 bases between the germline ends. The CDR3 runs 15 residues. The CDR3 here is CASSLDTVSNQPQHF. CDR3 DNA sequence: TGTGCCAGCAGCTTGGACACAGTTAGCAATCAGCCCCAGCATTTT.

A note on this clonotype: A read error may be the cause here, since a much bigger clone is one base away. The J gene is TRBJ2-7, the V gene TRBV6-2 or TRBV6-3; 7 nucleotides align to TRBD2. This CDR3 contains 13 residues. CDR1 MNHEY and CDR2 SVGEGT come from the germline V gene. The CDR3 region is CAGSPGLLGEQYF. The CDR3 DNA reads TGTGCCGGCAGCCCGGGACTATTAGGCGAGCAGTACTTC.

In DNA form, the CDR3 reads TGTGCCAGCAGCTTTCGAGGGGCTGGAGGGAGCCCACCGGAGACCCAGTACTTC. Translating gives CASSFRGAGGSPPETQYF. The chain links TRBV7-2 to TRBJ2-7; the D gene is possibly TRBD2 (6 bases). The J call is doubtful: the DNA matches TRBJ2-5 better. Looked up from germline, CDR1 is SGHTA and CDR2 is FQGNSA. The CDR3 runs 18 residues.

This clonotype was observed many times. V and J are TRBV7-9 and TRBJ2-5, with unresolved D. This CDR3 has 12 residues. Germline lookup yields CDR1 SEHNR and CDR2 FQNEAQ (reference sequence). V was trimmed by 7 bases and J by 7 bases, leaving 13 bases between them. CDR3 sequence: CASTHQRGTQYF. The DNA of the CDR3 is TGTGCCAGCACCCACCAGCGTGGGACCCAGTACTTC. Drawing the rest from reference TRBV7-9 and TRBJ2-5, the complete variable domain is DTGVSQNPRHKITKRGQNVTFRCDPISEHNRLYWYRQTLGQGPEFLTYFQNEAQLEKSRLLSDRFSAERPKGSFSTLEIQRTEQGDSAMYLCASTHQRGTQYFGPGTRLLVL.

This chain connects TRBV29-1 to TRBJ2-7; D assignment may be TRBD1 or TRBD2 (7 bases each). The CDR3 length is 16 residues. The V end lost 7 bases, the J end lost 0 bases, and 22 bases lay between the germline ends. CDR1 and CDR2 (germline): SQVTM, ANQGSEA. This chain's CDR3 is CSASGGGTDNSYEQYF. In nucleotides, the CDR3 is TGCAGCGCTTCGGGGGGCGGGACAGACAACTCCTACGAGCAGTACTTC.

This clonotype was detected ten times or more. The chain combines TRBV24-1 with TRBJ2-5; D is unclear. Germline V gene sequence: CDR1 KGHDR, CDR2 SFDVKD. V was trimmed by 3 bases and J by 2 bases, leaving 12 bases between them. This CDR3 spans 15 amino acids. The CDR3 region is CATSDTAVGQETQYF. The CDR3 DNA is TGTGCCACCAGTGATACTGCCGTGGGACAAGAGACCCAGTACTTC.